This T cell receptor beta chain was identified in a study of graft-versus-host responses after intestinal transplantation. At the level of the study: Each transplant was multivisceral, liver-intestinal, or isolated intestinal. After anti-thymocyte globulin induction, recipients took tacrolimus and steroids for two to three years.

Trimming stripped 1 base from V and 10 bases from J, with 17 bases between. Germline V lookup: CDR1 MNHEY, CDR2 SVGAGI. This CDR3 is built from 15 residues. For this clone: Its specificity is unknown.

Profiling relied on immunoSEQ multiplex PCR, and the TCRdb table lists in-frame clones only, not all of them. The sample includes about 110,000 clones, about 94% seen only once; the top ten take around 0.49%. The sequencing here drew on unstimulated CD8+ T cells sorted from spleen or lymph node cells, taken before intestinal transplant. This receptor was obtained from a human donor who received an intestinal transplant. The rearrangement uses TRBV6-5 and TRBJ2-1, with TRBD1 as a possible D gene (5 bases). The CDR3 region is CASSYFSGPGPEQFF. The DNA for the CDR3 is TGTGCCAGCAGTTACTTTTCTGGGCCAGGGCCCGAGCAGTTCTTC.